This entry features one T cell receptor (beta chain) sequence. The antigen is undetermined. The data were taken from a study of shared clonotypes between healthy human individuals. Study-level points and caveats: In four donors, about 5% of naive CD4 clonotypes appeared in common.

Produced via immunoSEQ multiplex PCR; TCRdb's table is partial and in-frame only. The repertoire holds a few million clones, about 92% seen once, with over 0.12% in the top ten. CD4+ cells were split into CD45RA+ naive and CD45RA-negative memory subsets. Germline CDR1 reads SGHRS; CDR2 reads YFSETQ. CDR3 size: 17 residues. J was trimmed by 0 bases and V by 5 bases; bases with no gene match: 10. This chain connects TRBV5-1 to TRBJ2-2, with TRBD2 identical over 7 bases. The receptor was derived from a man between 18 and 35 years old in good health. The specimen was naive CD4+ T cells sorted from blood. Subset: CD45RA+ positively selected. The CDR3, as DNA: TGCGCCAGCAGAAAAACGTCTGGGGGGGCGAACACCGGGGAGCTGTTTTTT. It encodes CASRKTSGGANTGELFF.